The rows below give T cell receptor beta chains drawn from one sample of a study of breast tumors, draining lymph nodes, adjacent tissues. MiXCR was run by TCRdb on the multiplex PCR reads, yielding one entry per CDR3 protein. The table includes approximately 230,000 distinct CDR3 sequences, less than 35% detected once. The sequenced sample consisted of axillary lymph node tissue. The receptors come from a female donor with breast cancer. Some clones in this sample may be carry-over from other donors' samples. The CDR3 runs from the conserved cysteine through the conserved F or W. Each record gives: V gene, J gene, clone size, CDR3 length, CDR3 protein. Clone sizes are given selectively: once, few, many, or a class where the clone is expanded.

v_call: TRBV20-1
j_call: TRBJ2-5
clone_size: many
cdr3_length: 14
cdr3_aa: CSARDDRGKETQYF

v_call: TRBV5-1
j_call: TRBJ1-4
clone_size: many
cdr3_length: 14
cdr3_aa: CASSFGTPNEKLFF

v_call: TRBV20-1
j_call: TRBJ1-3
clone_size: -
cdr3_length: 14
cdr3_aa: CSASKGGSGNTIYF

v_call: TRBV7-9
j_call: TRBJ2-5
clone_size: -
cdr3_length: 13
cdr3_aa: CASSLGSQETQYF

v_call: TRBV5-6
j_call: TRBJ2-7
clone_size: many
cdr3_length: 16
cdr3_aa: CASSAGTSGGLYEQYF

v_call: TRBV9
j_call: TRBJ2-3
clone_size: many
cdr3_length: 17
cdr3_aa: CASSVGSNPTSTDTQYF

v_call: TRBV19
j_call: TRBJ1-2
clone_size: many
cdr3_length: 18
cdr3_aa: CASRITGTGTRIGYGYTF

v_call: TRBV29-1
j_call: TRBJ2-1
clone_size: few
cdr3_length: 15
cdr3_aa: CSVQGQGSPFDEQFF

v_call: TRBV20-1
j_call: TRBJ1-5
clone_size: -
cdr3_length: 15
cdr3_aa: CSAKPAGAYNEPQHF

v_call: TRBV4-1
j_call: TRBJ1-5
clone_size: many
cdr3_length: 14
cdr3_aa: CASSQDGGYQPQHF

v_call: TRBV20-1
j_call: TRBJ2-5
clone_size: -
cdr3_length: 15
cdr3_aa: CSASLAGGRADTQYF

v_call: TRBV6-5
j_call: TRBJ2-5
clone_size: many
cdr3_length: 14
cdr3_aa: CASSLQESQETQYF

v_call: TRBV2
j_call: TRBJ1-5
clone_size: -
cdr3_length: 18
cdr3_aa: CASGEALRADNSNQPQHF

v_call: TRBV20-1
j_call: TRBJ1-2
clone_size: many
cdr3_length: 13
cdr3_aa: CSARHRVLHGYTF

v_call: TRBV5-6
j_call: TRBJ2-1
clone_size: -
cdr3_length: 17
cdr3_aa: CASSFLSGTGSYNEQFF

v_call: TRBV29-1
j_call: TRBJ2-2
clone_size: many
cdr3_length: 14
cdr3_aa: CSGRQGGNTGELFF

v_call: TRBV10-3
j_call: TRBJ2-1
clone_size: -
cdr3_length: 15
cdr3_aa: CASSERDYPYNEQFF

v_call: TRBV24-1
j_call: TRBJ2-1
clone_size: many
cdr3_length: 16
cdr3_aa: CATSDWARSLYNEQFF

v_call: TRBV6-5
j_call: TRBJ2-3
clone_size: -
cdr3_length: 18
cdr3_aa: CASSFSGTSGSGADTQYF

v_call: TRBV19
j_call: TRBJ2-2
clone_size: -
cdr3_length: 13
cdr3_aa: CASRDHNTGELFF

v_call: TRBV6-5
j_call: TRBJ2-5
clone_size: -
cdr3_length: 18
cdr3_aa: CASSERKGLAGVGETQYF

v_call: TRBV7-2
j_call: TRBJ1-1
clone_size: -
cdr3_length: 14
cdr3_aa: CASSKDTGNTEAFF

v_call: TRBV6-5
j_call: TRBJ2-6
clone_size: many
cdr3_length: 16
cdr3_aa: CAISRGGSSGANVLTF

v_call: TRBV5-5
j_call: TRBJ1-6
clone_size: many
cdr3_length: 15
cdr3_aa: CASSLGGQGFSPLHF

v_call: TRBV11-2
j_call: TRBJ2-3
clone_size: few
cdr3_length: 19
cdr3_aa: CASSFFRGRGGLNTDTQYF

v_call: TRBV9
j_call: TRBJ1-6
clone_size: -
cdr3_length: 14
cdr3_aa: CASSVGGVDSPLHF

v_call: TRBV5-6
j_call: TRBJ1-3
clone_size: -
cdr3_length: 16
cdr3_aa: CASSLQGRSSGNTIYF

v_call: TRBV11-2
j_call: TRBJ2-7
clone_size: -
cdr3_length: 12
cdr3_aa: CASSLSGNEQYF

v_call: TRBV20-1
j_call: TRBJ1-2
clone_size: -
cdr3_length: 12
cdr3_aa: CSARGWTNGYTF

v_call: TRBV12-3/TRBV12-4
j_call: TRBJ1-3
clone_size: many
cdr3_length: 15
cdr3_aa: CASSLGIHSGNTIYF

v_call: TRBV20-1
j_call: TRBJ2-1
clone_size: many
cdr3_length: 12
cdr3_aa: CSAYTSAGGGFF

v_call: TRBV9
j_call: TRBJ2-3
clone_size: many
cdr3_length: 14
cdr3_aa: CASSVRGGADTQYF

v_call: TRBV4-2
j_call: TRBJ2-7
clone_size: many
cdr3_length: 16
cdr3_aa: CASSQGVSARGSEQYF

v_call: TRBV5-6
j_call: TRBJ2-2
clone_size: -
cdr3_length: 14
cdr3_aa: CASSLLSPTGELFF

v_call: TRBV11-2
j_call: TRBJ2-2
clone_size: many
cdr3_length: 15
cdr3_aa: CASSLREVNTGELFF

v_call: TRBV4-3
j_call: TRBJ1-5
clone_size: many
cdr3_length: 14
cdr3_aa: CASSQERGYQPQHF

v_call: TRBV9
j_call: TRBJ2-2
clone_size: many
cdr3_length: 15
cdr3_aa: CASSRGPRASGELFF

v_call: TRBV12-3/TRBV12-4
j_call: TRBJ1-2
clone_size: many
cdr3_length: 17
cdr3_aa: CASSSIARTGGDGGYTF

v_call: TRBV27
j_call: TRBJ2-7
clone_size: -
cdr3_length: 15
cdr3_aa: CASSLSMGGLAEQYF

v_call: TRBV5-5
j_call: TRBJ2-3
clone_size: many
cdr3_length: 12
cdr3_aa: CASSQATNTQYF

v_call: TRBV28
j_call: TRBJ1-6
clone_size: few
cdr3_length: 13
cdr3_aa: CASSTGINSPLHF

v_call: TRBV3-1
j_call: TRBJ2-7
clone_size: -
cdr3_length: 13
cdr3_aa: CASSQVAGREQYF

v_call: TRBV6-6
j_call: TRBJ2-7
clone_size: many
cdr3_length: 12
cdr3_aa: CASSRSGYEQYF

v_call: TRBV7-9
j_call: TRBJ2-7
clone_size: -
cdr3_length: 16
cdr3_aa: CASSSSGTGSYYEQYF

v_call: TRBV19
j_call: TRBJ1-3
clone_size: many
cdr3_length: 15
cdr3_aa: CASVASGDSGNTIYF

v_call: TRBV19
j_call: TRBJ2-7
clone_size: many
cdr3_length: 14
cdr3_aa: CASSIVEGSYEQYF

v_call: TRBV29-1
j_call: TRBJ2-1
clone_size: many
cdr3_length: 15
cdr3_aa: CSVEGGRPYIGEQFF

v_call: TRBV6-6
j_call: TRBJ2-2
clone_size: -
cdr3_length: 19
cdr3_aa: CASSYSVGRSYGYTGELFF

v_call: TRBV11-2
j_call: TRBJ2-3
clone_size: many
cdr3_length: 17
cdr3_aa: CASSPRGLAGSSPTQYF

v_call: TRBV6-5
j_call: TRBJ2-5
clone_size: -
cdr3_length: 15
cdr3_aa: CASSKNLASQETQYF

v_call: TRBV11-3
j_call: TRBJ2-1
clone_size: many
cdr3_length: 13
cdr3_aa: CATTGTRGSEQFF

v_call: TRBV9
j_call: TRBJ2-3
clone_size: -
cdr3_length: 19
cdr3_aa: CASSVGGLAGGGSTDTQYF

v_call: TRBV20-1
j_call: TRBJ1-6
clone_size: -
cdr3_length: 12
cdr3_aa: CSATGTTSPLHF

v_call: TRBV20-1
j_call: TRBJ2-6
clone_size: many
cdr3_length: 14
cdr3_aa: CSARGVAGANVLTF

v_call: TRBV29-1
j_call: TRBJ2-5
clone_size: -
cdr3_length: 14
cdr3_aa: CSVPSVDRLETQYF

v_call: TRBV7-6
j_call: TRBJ2-5
clone_size: -
cdr3_length: 16
cdr3_aa: CASSLGGGATQETQYF

v_call: TRBV12-5
j_call: TRBJ1-2
clone_size: -
cdr3_length: 13
cdr3_aa: CASSFQAPYGFTF

v_call: TRBV7-9
j_call: TRBJ2-7
clone_size: many
cdr3_length: 15
cdr3_aa: CASSLGGTSSYEQYF

v_call: TRBV7-2
j_call: TRBJ2-2
clone_size: many
cdr3_length: 16
cdr3_aa: CASSLGPLTNTGELFF

v_call: TRBV20-1
j_call: TRBJ2-7
clone_size: many
cdr3_length: 13
cdr3_aa: CSALGLAGHEQYF